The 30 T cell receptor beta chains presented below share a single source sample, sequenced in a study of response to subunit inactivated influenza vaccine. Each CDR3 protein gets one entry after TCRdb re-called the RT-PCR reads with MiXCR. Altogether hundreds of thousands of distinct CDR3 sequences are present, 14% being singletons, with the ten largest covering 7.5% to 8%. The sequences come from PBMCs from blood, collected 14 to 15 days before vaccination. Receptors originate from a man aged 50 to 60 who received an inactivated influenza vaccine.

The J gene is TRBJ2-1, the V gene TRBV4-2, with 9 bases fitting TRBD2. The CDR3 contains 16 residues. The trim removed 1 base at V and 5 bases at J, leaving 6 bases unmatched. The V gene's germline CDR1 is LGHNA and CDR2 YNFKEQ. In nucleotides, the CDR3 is TGTGCCAGCAGCCAAGTGGCGGGAGGGGGGAACAATGAGCAGTTCTTC. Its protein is CASSQVAGGGNNEQFF.

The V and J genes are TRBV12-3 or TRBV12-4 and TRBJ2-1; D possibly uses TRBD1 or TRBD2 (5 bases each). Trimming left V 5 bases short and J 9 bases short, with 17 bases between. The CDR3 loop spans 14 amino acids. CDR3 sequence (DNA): TGTGCCAGCAGTCTACGACAGAACGGGGCTGAGCAGTTCTTC. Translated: CASSLRQNGAEQFF.

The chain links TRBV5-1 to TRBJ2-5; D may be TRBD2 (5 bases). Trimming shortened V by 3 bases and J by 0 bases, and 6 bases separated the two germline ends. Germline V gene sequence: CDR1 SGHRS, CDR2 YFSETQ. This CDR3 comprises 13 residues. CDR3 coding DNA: TGCGCCAGCAGCTGGGGAGACCAAGAGACCCAGTACTTC. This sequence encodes CASSWGDQETQYF.

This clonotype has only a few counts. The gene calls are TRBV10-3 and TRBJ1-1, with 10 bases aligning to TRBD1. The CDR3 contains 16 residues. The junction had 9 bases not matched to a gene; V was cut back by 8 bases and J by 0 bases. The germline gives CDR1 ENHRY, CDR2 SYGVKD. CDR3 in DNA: TGTGCCATCGCCCCGGGACAGGGGCACGTGAACACTGAAGCTTTCTTT. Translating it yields CAIAPGQGHVNTEAFF.

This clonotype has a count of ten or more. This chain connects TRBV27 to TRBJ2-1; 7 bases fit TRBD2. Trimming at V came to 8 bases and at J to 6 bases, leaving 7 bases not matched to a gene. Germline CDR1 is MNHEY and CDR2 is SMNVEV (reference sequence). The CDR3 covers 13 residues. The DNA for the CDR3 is TGTGCCAGCGGACTAGGCGCCGGCAATGAGCAGTTCTTC. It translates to CASGLGAGNEQFF.

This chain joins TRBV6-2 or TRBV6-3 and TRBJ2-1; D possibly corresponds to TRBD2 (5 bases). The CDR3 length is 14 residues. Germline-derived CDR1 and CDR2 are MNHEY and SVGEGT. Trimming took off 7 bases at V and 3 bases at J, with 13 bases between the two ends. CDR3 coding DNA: TGTGCCAGCACCCCGGACTCGTTCTACAATGAGCAGTTCTTC. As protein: CASTPDSFYNEQFF.

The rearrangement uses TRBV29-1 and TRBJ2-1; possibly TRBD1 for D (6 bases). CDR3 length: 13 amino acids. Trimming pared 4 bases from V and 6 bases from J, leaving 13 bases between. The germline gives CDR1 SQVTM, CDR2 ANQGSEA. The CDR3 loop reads CSVAGGQINEQFF. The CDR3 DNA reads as TGCAGCGTTGCCGGCGGACAGATCAATGAGCAGTTCTTC.

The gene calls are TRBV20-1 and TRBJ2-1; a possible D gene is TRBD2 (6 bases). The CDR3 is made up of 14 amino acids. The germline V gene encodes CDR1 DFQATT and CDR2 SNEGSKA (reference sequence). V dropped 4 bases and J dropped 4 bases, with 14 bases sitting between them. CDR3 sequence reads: CSAKSSGLYNEQFF. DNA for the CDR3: TGCAGTGCTAAAAGTAGCGGACTATACAATGAGCAGTTCTTC.

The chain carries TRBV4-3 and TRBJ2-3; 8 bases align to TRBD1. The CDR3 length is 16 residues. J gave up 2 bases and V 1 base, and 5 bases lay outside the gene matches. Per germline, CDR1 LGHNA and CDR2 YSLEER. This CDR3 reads CASSQVQGAITDTQYF. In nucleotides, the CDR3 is TGCGCCAGCAGCCAAGTTCAGGGGGCAATCACAGATACGCAGTATTTT.

The DNA for the CDR3 is TGTGCCTGGAGTGTCAGCTGGACAGGGACCGGATCACCCCTCCACTTT. Translating it yields CAWSVSWTGTGSPLHF. The chain joins TRBV30 to TRBJ1-6, with 8 positions matching TRBD1. Unmatched junction bases numbered 11, after V lost 0 bases and J lost 10 bases. CDR1 is GTSNPN and CDR2 is SVGIG in the germline V gene (reference sequence). This CDR3 region has 16 residues.

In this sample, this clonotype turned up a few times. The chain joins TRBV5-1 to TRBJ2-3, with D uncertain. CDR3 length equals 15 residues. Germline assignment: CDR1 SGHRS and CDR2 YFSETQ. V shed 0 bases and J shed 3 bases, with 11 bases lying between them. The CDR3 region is CASSLVGPLTDTQYF. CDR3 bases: TGCGCCAGCAGCTTGGTTGGTCCATTAACAGATACGCAGTATTTT.

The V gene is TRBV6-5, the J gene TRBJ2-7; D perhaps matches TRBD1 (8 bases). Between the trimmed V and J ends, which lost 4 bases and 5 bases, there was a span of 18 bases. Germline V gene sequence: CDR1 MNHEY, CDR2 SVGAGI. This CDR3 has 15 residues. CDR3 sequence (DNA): TGTGCCAGCAGTTCCCCCCGCACAGGGGGGGACGAGCAGTACTTC. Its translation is CASSSPRTGGDEQYF.

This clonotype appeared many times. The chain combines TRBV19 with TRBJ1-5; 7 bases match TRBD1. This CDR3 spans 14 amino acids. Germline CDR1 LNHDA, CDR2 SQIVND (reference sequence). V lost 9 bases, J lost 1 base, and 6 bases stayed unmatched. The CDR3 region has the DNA TGTGCCAGCAGCAGACAGGGAAGCAATCAGCCCCAGCATTTT. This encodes CASSRQGSNQPQHF. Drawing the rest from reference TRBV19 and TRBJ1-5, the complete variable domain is DGGITQSPKYLFRKEGQNVTLSCEQNLNHDAMYWYRQDPGQGLRLIYYSQIVNDFQKGDIAEGYSVSREKKESFPLTVTSAQKNPTAFYLCASSRQGSNQPQHFGDGTRLSIL.

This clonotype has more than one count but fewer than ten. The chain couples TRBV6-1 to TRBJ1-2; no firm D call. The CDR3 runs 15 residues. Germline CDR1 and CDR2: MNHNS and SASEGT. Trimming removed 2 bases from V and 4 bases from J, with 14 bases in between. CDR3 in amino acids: CASSELGGVAYGYTF. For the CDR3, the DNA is TGTGCCAGCAGTGAATTAGGTGGCGTGGCCTATGGCTACACCTTC.

As DNA, the CDR3 is TGCAGCGTCGGACTAGCGGGAAAGGCTTCCAATGAGCAGTTCTTC. It encodes CSVGLAGKASNEQFF. The rearrangement joins TRBV29-1 to TRBJ2-1; TRBD2 matches at 12 bases. Germline CDR1 is SQVTM and CDR2 is ANQGSEA. The CDR3 length is 15 residues. The J segment lost 6 bases and the V segment lost 6 bases, leaving 9 bases of the junction unmatched.

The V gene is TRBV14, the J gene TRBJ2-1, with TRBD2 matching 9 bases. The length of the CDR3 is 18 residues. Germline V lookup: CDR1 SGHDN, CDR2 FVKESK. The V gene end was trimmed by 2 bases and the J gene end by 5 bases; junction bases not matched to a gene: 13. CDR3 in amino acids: CASSQYGSAGGGHNEQFF. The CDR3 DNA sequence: TGTGCCAGCAGCCAATACGGGTCAGCGGGAGGAGGCCACAATGAGCAGTTCTTC.

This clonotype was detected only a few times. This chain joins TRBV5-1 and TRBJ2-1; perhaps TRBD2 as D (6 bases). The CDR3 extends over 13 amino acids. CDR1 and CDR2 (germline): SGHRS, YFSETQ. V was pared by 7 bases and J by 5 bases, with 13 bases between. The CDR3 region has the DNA TGCGCCAGCTCGGGAGTATGGGACAATGAGCAGTTCTTC. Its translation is CASSGVWDNEQFF.

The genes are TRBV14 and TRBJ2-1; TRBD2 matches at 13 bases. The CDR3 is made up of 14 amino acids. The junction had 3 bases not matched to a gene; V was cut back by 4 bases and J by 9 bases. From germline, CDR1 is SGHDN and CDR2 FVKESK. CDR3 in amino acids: CASSRLAGGSEQFF. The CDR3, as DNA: TGTGCCAGCAGCCGACTAGCGGGGGGATCTGAGCAGTTCTTC.

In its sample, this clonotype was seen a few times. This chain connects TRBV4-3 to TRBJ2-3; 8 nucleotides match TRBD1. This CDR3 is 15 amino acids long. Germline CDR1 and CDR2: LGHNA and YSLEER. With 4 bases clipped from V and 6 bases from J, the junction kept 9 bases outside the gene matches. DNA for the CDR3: TGCGCCAGCAGCCCGGACAGGGCGAGACACGATACGCAGTATTTT. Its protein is CASSPDRARHDTQYF.

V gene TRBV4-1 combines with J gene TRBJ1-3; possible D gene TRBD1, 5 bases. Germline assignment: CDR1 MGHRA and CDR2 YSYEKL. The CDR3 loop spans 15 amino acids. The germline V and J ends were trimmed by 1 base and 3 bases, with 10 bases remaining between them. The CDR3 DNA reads TGCGCCAGCAGCCAAGCCAGGGCGGTTGGAAACACCATATATTTT. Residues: CASSQARAVGNTIYF.

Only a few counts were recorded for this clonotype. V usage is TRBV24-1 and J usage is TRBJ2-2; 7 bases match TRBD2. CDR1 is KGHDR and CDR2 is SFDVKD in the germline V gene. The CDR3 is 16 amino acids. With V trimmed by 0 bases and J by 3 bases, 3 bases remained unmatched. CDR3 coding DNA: TGTGCCACCAGTGATTTGGGGGCGGGGGACACCGGGGAGCTGTTTTTT. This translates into CATSDLGAGDTGELFF.

The CDR3 DNA reads TGTGCCAGATACCGACAGGGGGCAACTATTCAACGAAAGACCCAGTACTTC. Amino acids: CARYRQGATIQRKTQYF. This sequence joins TRBV21-1 and TRBJ2-5; TRBD1, the table's D call, was not compared with the DNA. TRBV21-1 is designated a pseudogene. This CDR3 region has 17 residues.

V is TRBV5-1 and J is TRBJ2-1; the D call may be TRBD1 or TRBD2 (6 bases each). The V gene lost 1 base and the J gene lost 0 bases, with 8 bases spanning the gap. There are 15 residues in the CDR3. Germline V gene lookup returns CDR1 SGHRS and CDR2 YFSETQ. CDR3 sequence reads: CASSLRGVSYNEQFF. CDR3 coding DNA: TGCGCCAGCAGCTTGAGGGGGGTCTCCTACAATGAGCAGTTCTTC.

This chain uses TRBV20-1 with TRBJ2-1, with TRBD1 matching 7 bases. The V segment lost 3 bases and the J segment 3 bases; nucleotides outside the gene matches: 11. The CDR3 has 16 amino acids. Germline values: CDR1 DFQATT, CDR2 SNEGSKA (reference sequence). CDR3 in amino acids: CSASPSQGRYYNEQFF. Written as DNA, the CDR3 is TGCAGTGCTAGTCCCTCACAGGGGCGCTACTACAATGAGCAGTTCTTC.

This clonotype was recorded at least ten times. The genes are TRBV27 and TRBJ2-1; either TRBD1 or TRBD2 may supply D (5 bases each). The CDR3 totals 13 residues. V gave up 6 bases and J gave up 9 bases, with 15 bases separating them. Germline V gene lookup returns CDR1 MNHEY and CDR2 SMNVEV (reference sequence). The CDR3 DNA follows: TGTGCCAGCAGGCGAAGTGGGGACGGTGAGCAGTTCTTC. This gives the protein CASRRSGDGEQFF.

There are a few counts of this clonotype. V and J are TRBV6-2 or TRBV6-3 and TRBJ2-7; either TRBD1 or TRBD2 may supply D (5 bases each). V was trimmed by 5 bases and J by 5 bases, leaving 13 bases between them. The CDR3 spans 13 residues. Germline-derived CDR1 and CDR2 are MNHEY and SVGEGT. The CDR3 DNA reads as TGTGCCAGCAGTCGAAGGGGACCGAACGAGCAGTACTTC. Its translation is CASSRRGPNEQYF.

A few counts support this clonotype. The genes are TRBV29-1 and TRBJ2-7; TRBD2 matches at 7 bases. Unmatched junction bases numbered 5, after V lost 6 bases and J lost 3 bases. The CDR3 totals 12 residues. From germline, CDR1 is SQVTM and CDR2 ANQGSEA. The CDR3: CSVDGGDYEQYF. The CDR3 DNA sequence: TGCAGCGTCGATGGGGGGGACTACGAGCAGTACTTC.

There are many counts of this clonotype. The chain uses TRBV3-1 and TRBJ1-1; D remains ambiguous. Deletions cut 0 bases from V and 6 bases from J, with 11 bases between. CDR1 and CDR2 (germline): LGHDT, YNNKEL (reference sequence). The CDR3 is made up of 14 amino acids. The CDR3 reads CASSQEGGNSEAFF. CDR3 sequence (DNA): TGTGCCAGCAGCCAAGAGGGCGGCAACTCTGAAGCTTTCTTT.

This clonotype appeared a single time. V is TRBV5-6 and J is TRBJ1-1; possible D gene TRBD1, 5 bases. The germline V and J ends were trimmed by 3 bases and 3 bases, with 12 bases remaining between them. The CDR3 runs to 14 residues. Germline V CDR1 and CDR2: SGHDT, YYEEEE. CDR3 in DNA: TGTGCCAGCAGCTCGACGACGGGACACACTGAAGCTTTCTTT. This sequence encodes CASSSTTGHTEAFF.

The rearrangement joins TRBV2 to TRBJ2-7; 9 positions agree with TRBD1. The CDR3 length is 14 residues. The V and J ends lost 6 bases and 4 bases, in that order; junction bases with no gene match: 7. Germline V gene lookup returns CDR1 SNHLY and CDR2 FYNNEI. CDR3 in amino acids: CASRETGQGYEQYF. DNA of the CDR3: TGTGCCAGCAGGGAAACGGGACAGGGATACGAGCAGTACTTC.